The following is a T cell receptor beta chain sequence with its context. The sample is drawn from a study of blood T cell repertoires in COVID-19. The table came from immunoSEQ multiplex PCR; TCRdb's copy has only in-frame clones and leaves some out. The data show around 280,000 clones, roughly 90% seen once. The CDR3 is 15 residues long. Looked up from germline, CDR1 is SGHTA and CDR2 is FQGTGA. With 6 bases removed from V and 7 bases from J, the gap between germline ends came to 19 bases. The source is a woman aged 25 to 45 with COVID-19, enrolled during active disease. The sequenced material came from peripheral blood. The chain carries TRBV7-3 and TRBJ2-1; D is possibly TRBD2 (6 bases). Here the CDR3 reads CASSKAGTWKNEQFF. The CDR3 bases are TGTGCCAGCAGTAAAGCCGGGACTTGGAAAAATGAGCAGTTCTTC.